Below are 20 T cell receptor beta chains sequenced from a single sample in a study of cytomegalovirus exposure and HLA in healthy donors. 13 Jbeta primers and 60 Vbeta primers were used for the PCR. Sequencing used immunoSEQ multiplex PCR; TCRdb keeps in-frame clones, though not all of them. This sample has 90,000 to 150,000 clones, with 74% found just once. The sample consisted of PBMCs. Receptor source: a human donor in good health.

This sequence joins TRBV29-1 and TRBJ2-7; 8 nucleotides match TRBD1. The CDR3 extends over 13 amino acids. Germline V CDR1 and CDR2: SQVTM, ANQGSEA. The junction had 7 bases not matched to a gene; V was cut back by 6 bases and J by 3 bases. CDR3 in DNA: TGCAGCGTCGGCAACGGACAGGGCTACGAGCAGTACTTC. This encodes CSVGNGQGYEQYF.

The rearrangement uses TRBV4-2 and TRBJ2-1; possible D gene TRBD2, 6 bases. Germline lookup yields CDR1 LGHNA and CDR2 YNFKEQ. Deletions cut 7 bases from V and 1 base from J, with 8 bases between. This CDR3 has 13 residues. CDR3 bases: TGTGCCAGCACCCGGGGGTCCTACAATGAGCAGTTCTTC. This codes for CASTRGSYNEQFF.

The chain couples TRBV5-4 to TRBJ2-5; D call uncertain. Trimming left V 2 bases short and J 5 bases short, with 7 bases between. Per the germline V gene, CDR1 is SGHNT and CDR2 is YYREEE (reference sequence). The CDR3 spans 12 residues. The CDR3, as DNA: TGTGCCAGCAGCTTTCCCGGGGAGACCCAGTACTTC. It encodes CASSFPGETQYF.

This rearrangement joins TRBV19 to TRBJ2-2; 9 bases map to TRBD1. Trimming removed 9 bases from V and 4 bases from J; junction bases left unmatched: 6. The CDR3 is 14 residues long. Germline-derived CDR1 and CDR2 are LNHDA and SQIVND (reference sequence). The CDR3 region has the DNA TGTGCCAGCCAGGGACAGGGAGGCACCGGGGAGCTGTTTTTT. Its protein is CASQGQGGTGELFF. Drawing the rest from reference TRBV19 and TRBJ2-2, the complete variable domain is DGGITQSPKYLFRKEGQNVTLSCEQNLNHDAMYWYRQDPGQGLRLIYYSQIVNDFQKGDIAEGYSVSREKKESFPLTVTSAQKNPTAFYLCASQGQGGTGELFFGEGSRLTVL.

The gene calls are TRBV28 and TRBJ2-1, with 9 bases fitting TRBD2. CDR1 and CDR2 (germline): MDHEN, SYDVKM. The V gene end was trimmed by 5 bases and the J gene end by 5 bases; junction bases not matched to a gene: 4. The CDR3 is 14 residues long. The CDR3 DNA sequence: TGTGCCAGCAGTCTGCTAGCGGGAAACAATGAGCAGTTCTTC. Amino acids: CASSLLAGNNEQFF.

The J gene is TRBJ2-1, the V gene TRBV13; 11 bases match TRBD1. This CDR3 has 21 residues. The V gene end was trimmed by 2 bases and the J gene end by 6 bases; junction bases not matched to a gene: 21. The germline V gene encodes CDR1 PRHDT and CDR2 FYEKMQ (reference sequence). The CDR3 region has the DNA TGTGCCAGCAGCTTAAGGGGTTTCACAGGGACAGGGGGTTTTTCGACCAATGAGCAGTTCTTC. Its translation: CASSLRGFTGTGGFSTNEQFF.

This rearrangement joins TRBV6-6 to TRBJ2-2; 11 positions agree with TRBD1. The CDR3 sequence is 14 residues long. In germline, CDR1 is MNHNY, CDR2 SVGAGI (reference sequence). Losses at the gene ends were 6 bases for V and 6 bases for J; bases not matched to a gene: 3. The CDR3 reads CASSRGQGAGELFF. CDR3 sequence (DNA): TGTGCCAGCAGCAGGGGACAGGGGGCCGGGGAGCTGTTTTTT.

This clone has only a few counts. The CDR3 nucleotides read TGTGCCAGCAGCCTGATCGGACAGGGAAGGGAAAAACTGTTTTTT. It codes for CASSLIGQGREKLFF. The rearrangement joins TRBV5-4 to TRBJ1-4, with 8 bases aligning to TRBD1. The CDR3 is 15 amino acids. V lost 4 bases, J lost 8 bases, and 10 bases stayed unmatched. CDR1 is SGHNT and CDR2 is YYREEE in the germline V gene (reference sequence).

The V gene is TRBV15, the J gene TRBJ1-1; no definite D call. Trimming took off 5 bases at V and 2 bases at J, with 18 bases between the two ends. Germline CDR1 LNHNV, CDR2 YYDKDF (reference sequence). CDR3 length equals 16 residues. The CDR3 loop reads CATSAPTGLINTEAFF. The CDR3 DNA reads TGTGCCACCAGCGCTCCCACCGGTCTCATAAACACTGAAGCTTTCTTT.

The chain has TRBV21-1 and TRBJ1-1; the table's D call TRBD1 went unverified against the DNA. TRBV21-1 is termed a pseudogene. The CDR3 has 14 residues. CDR3 DNA: TGTGCCAGCAGCCCTCCGTCAGTGAACACTGAAGCTTTCTTT. Translation gives CASSPPSVNTEAFF.

In this sample, this clone turned up a few times. The V and J genes are TRBV4-2 and TRBJ1-3; maybe TRBD1 (6 bases). Germline V gives CDR1 LGHNA, CDR2 YNFKEQ. This CDR3 is 17 amino acids long. V lost 4 bases and J 0 bases, leaving 16 bases between the germline ends. The CDR3: CASSLTDRGSSGNTIYF. The DNA of the CDR3 is TGTGCCAGCAGCCTCACGGATAGGGGGAGCTCTGGAAACACCATATATTTT.

The chain is built from TRBV29-1 and TRBJ2-3; 8 nucleotides agree with TRBD2. CDR3 size: 15 residues. The germline gives CDR1 SQVTM, CDR2 ANQGSEA. V was pared by 2 bases and J by 2 bases, with 6 bases of the junction left unmatched. CDR3 nucleotide sequence: TGCAGCGTTGAATTTAGCGGGGCTATCACAGATACGCAGTATTTT. This translates into CSVEFSGAITDTQYF.

The chain has TRBV29-1 and TRBJ2-7; 10 nucleotides agree with TRBD1. V gave up 6 bases and J gave up 3 bases; unmatched junction bases: 5. This CDR3 is 13 amino acids long. From germline, CDR1 is SQVTM and CDR2 ANQGSEA. The CDR3 bases are TGCAGCGTACTGACAGGGGGCGGCTACGAGCAGTACTTC. Translating gives CSVLTGGGYEQYF.

The chain joins TRBV19 to TRBJ2-2, with no clear D. The CDR3 is 14 amino acids. The V end was cut by 6 bases, the J end by 4 bases, with 12 bases between. Germline V gene sequence: CDR1 LNHDA, CDR2 SQIVND (reference sequence). CDR3 sequence (DNA): TGTGCCAGTAGGAGGTTGCCGGGCACCGGGGAGCTGTTTTTT. It codes for CASRRLPGTGELFF.

A few counts support this clone. The chain links TRBV5-1 to TRBJ1-4, with 8 bases fitting TRBD1. Unmatched junction bases numbered 3, after V lost 0 bases and J lost 5 bases. The CDR3 has 15 residues. Looked up from germline, CDR1 is SGHRS and CDR2 is YFSETQ. The CDR3 spells CASSLAGTGNEKLFF. The CDR3 coding sequence is TGCGCCAGCAGCTTGGCCGGGACAGGCAATGAAAAACTGTTTTTT.

The rearrangement joins TRBV6-6 to TRBJ2-2; no clear D. The CDR3 sequence is 13 residues long. From germline, CDR1 is MNHNY and CDR2 SVGAGI (reference sequence). V lost 11 bases and J lost 0, with 10 bases in between. CDR3 bases: TGTGCCGCGGCGCAGACGAACACCGGGGAGCTGTTTTTT. This codes for CAAAQTNTGELFF.

The gene calls are TRBV5-1 and TRBJ2-7; weak D call: TRBD1 (6 bases). Germline V CDR1 and CDR2: SGHRS, YFSETQ. V shed 2 bases and J shed 3 bases, with 15 bases lying between them. The CDR3 spans 15 residues. The CDR3 sequence is CASSLGTGILYEQYF. CDR3 DNA: TGCGCCAGCAGCTTAGGCACAGGGATCCTCTACGAGCAGTACTTC.

This clone was found a few times. This rearrangement joins TRBV27 to TRBJ2-1, with D uncertain. The CDR3 covers 15 residues. Trimming left V 5 bases short and J 0 bases short, with 11 bases between. In germline, CDR1 is MNHEY, CDR2 SMNVEV (reference sequence). The CDR3 sequence is CASSRSWSSYNEQFF. CDR3 nucleotides: TGTGCCAGCAGTAGGTCGTGGAGCTCCTACAATGAGCAGTTCTTC.

This clone was counted only a few times. The chain links TRBV7-2 to TRBJ1-1; maybe TRBD1 (6 bases). The CDR3 is 14 residues long. Between the trimmed V and J ends, which lost 5 bases and 7 bases, there was a span of 17 bases. The germline gives CDR1 SGHTA, CDR2 FQGNSA. CDR3 sequence reads: CASSPTTGQGEAFF. The CDR3 region has the DNA TGTGCCAGCAGCCCAACCACAGGGCAGGGTGAAGCTTTCTTT.

The rearrangement joins TRBV5-1 to TRBJ2-3; 9 nucleotides match TRBD2. This CDR3 has 17 amino acids. CDR1 SGHRS and CDR2 YFSETQ come from the germline V gene. The ends lost 0 bases at V and 2 bases at J; junction bases unmatched: 7. The CDR3 protein is CASSLDGRGGNTDTQYF. The CDR3 nucleotides are TGCGCCAGCAGCTTGGACGGGCGGGGGGGAAACACAGATACGCAGTATTTT.